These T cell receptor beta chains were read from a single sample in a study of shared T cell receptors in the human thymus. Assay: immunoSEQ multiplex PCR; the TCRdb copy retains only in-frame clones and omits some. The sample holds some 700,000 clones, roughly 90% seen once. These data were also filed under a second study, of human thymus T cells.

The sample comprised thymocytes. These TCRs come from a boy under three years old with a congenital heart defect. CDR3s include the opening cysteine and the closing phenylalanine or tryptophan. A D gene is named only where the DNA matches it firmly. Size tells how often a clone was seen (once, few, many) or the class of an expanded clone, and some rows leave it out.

CDR3: CGGGILPLNTEAFF
DNA: TGTGGGGGAGGAATCCTGCCATTGAACACTGAAGCTTTCTTT
V: TRBV6-1
J: TRBJ1-1
size: -
D: -

CDR3: CASLLPPGVACHEQFF
DNA: TGTGCCAGTCTTCTACCCCCTGGGGTAGCGTGCCATGAGCAGTTCTTC
V: TRBV5-6
J: TRBJ2-1
size: -
D: -

CDR3: CASSAGVGNQPQHF
DNA: TGCGCCAGCAGCGCCGGGGTCGGCAATCAGCCCCAGCATTTT
V: TRBV5-1
J: TRBJ1-5
size: -
D: -

CDR3: CASSLPGGTSGRQETQYF
DNA: TGTGCCAGCAGCCTCCCTGGAGGGACTAGCGGCCGCCAAGAGACCCAGTACTTC
V: TRBV14
J: TRBJ2-5
size: once
D: TRBD2

CDR3: CASSVRTSSLGDEQFF
DNA: TGTGCCAGCAGCGTGCGGACTAGCTCCTTAGGCGATGAGCAGTTCTTC
V: TRBV9
J: TRBJ2-1
size: once
D: TRBD2

CDR3: CASSPWTSRPAKETQYF
DNA: TGTGCCAGCAGTCCCTGGACTAGCCGGCCGGCTAAAGAGACCCAGTACTTC
V: TRBV27
J: TRBJ2-5
size: -
D: TRBD2

CDR3: CAWSLKTGGDEKLFF
DNA: TGTGCCTGGAGCCTGAAGACAGGGGGTGACGAAAAACTGTTTTTT
V: TRBV30
J: TRBJ1-4
size: few
D: TRBD1

CDR3: CASSQGLLNTGELFF
DNA: TGTGCCAGCAGCCAGGGACTCCTGAACACCGGGGAGCTGTTTTTT
V: TRBV6-5
J: TRBJ2-2
size: -
D: -

CDR3: CASSEWQGSYEQYF
DNA: TGTGCCAGCAGTGAGTGGCAGGGCTCCTACGAGCAGTACTTC
V: TRBV2
J: TRBJ2-7
size: -
D: -

CDR3: CASSQEKDFSSYNEQFF
DNA: TGCGCCAGCAGCCAAGAGAAGGACTTTAGCTCCTACAATGAGCAGTTCTTC
V: TRBV4-3
J: TRBJ2-1
size: -
D: -

CDR3: CASSPDRDNDQPQHF
DNA: TGCGCCAGCAGCCCGGACCGGGACAACGATCAGCCCCAGCATTTT
V: TRBV4-3
J: TRBJ1-5
size: -
D: -